Shown below are 2 T cell receptor beta chains from a single sample sequenced in a study of shared clonotypes between healthy human individuals. Sequenced by immunoSEQ multiplex PCR; TCRdb stores in-frame clones only, minus some. The table has about 960,000 clones, approximately 80% seen once; the top ten hold around 1.5%. Sequenced: memory CD4+ T cells sorted from blood. Subset denoted: CD45RA-negative fraction. These receptors all stem from a man between 18 and 35 years old in good health.

This clone was detected a few times. The CDR3 bases are TGTGCCAGCAGCCCCCAGGTGACCCTTTCTAACTATGGCTACACCTTC. This gives the protein CASSPQVTLSNYGYTF. The chain uses TRBV7-2 and TRBJ1-2; D is unresolved. V gave up 5 bases and J gave up 0 bases, with 16 bases separating them. CDR1 SGHTA and CDR2 FQGNSA come from the germline V gene. The CDR3 consists of 16 residues.

The chain uses TRBV7-9 and TRBJ1-1; the D gene is possibly TRBD1 (6 bases). Germline V gives CDR1 SEHNR, CDR2 FQNEAQ (reference sequence). Trimming took 1 base from V and 5 from J, leaving 11 bases between them. The length of the CDR3 is 14 residues. The CDR3 spells CASSLGGARTEAFF. DNA of the CDR3: TGTGCCAGCAGCTTAGGGGGGGCGCGGACTGAAGCTTTCTTT.